This TCR beta chain was observed in a study of shared clonotypes between healthy human individuals. Overall study results and limits: In a few donors, around 5.5% of naive CD4 clonotypes appeared in common.

The CDR3 consists of 14 residues. Deletions cut 2 bases from V and 4 bases from J, with 9 bases between. Germline lookup yields CDR1 ENHRY and CDR2 SYGVKD. Of note for this clone: Its target is unknown.

CD8 cells classed as naive were CD45RO-negative and positively selected for CCR7, excluding terminally differentiated effector memory CD45RA+ cells. Adult Caucasians living in Nashville, Tennessee made up all of the donors. Replicate sorted-subset PCRs were loaded with around 210 ng DNA, about 28,000 T cell genomes. This table comes from immunoSEQ multiplex PCR, and its TCRdb copy is limited to in-frame clones, with some not included. The sample lists fewer than 1 million clones, 90% to 98% seen once, with approximately 0.2% in the top ten. The rearrangement links TRBV10-3 to TRBJ2-1; D not certain. The receptor's source is a man aged 25 to 45 in good health. Sequencing was carried out using naive CD8+ T cells sorted from blood. In DNA form, the CDR3 reads TGTGCCATCAGTGAGCCCGGGTGGTACAATGAGCAGTTCTTC. This codes for CAISEPGWYNEQFF.